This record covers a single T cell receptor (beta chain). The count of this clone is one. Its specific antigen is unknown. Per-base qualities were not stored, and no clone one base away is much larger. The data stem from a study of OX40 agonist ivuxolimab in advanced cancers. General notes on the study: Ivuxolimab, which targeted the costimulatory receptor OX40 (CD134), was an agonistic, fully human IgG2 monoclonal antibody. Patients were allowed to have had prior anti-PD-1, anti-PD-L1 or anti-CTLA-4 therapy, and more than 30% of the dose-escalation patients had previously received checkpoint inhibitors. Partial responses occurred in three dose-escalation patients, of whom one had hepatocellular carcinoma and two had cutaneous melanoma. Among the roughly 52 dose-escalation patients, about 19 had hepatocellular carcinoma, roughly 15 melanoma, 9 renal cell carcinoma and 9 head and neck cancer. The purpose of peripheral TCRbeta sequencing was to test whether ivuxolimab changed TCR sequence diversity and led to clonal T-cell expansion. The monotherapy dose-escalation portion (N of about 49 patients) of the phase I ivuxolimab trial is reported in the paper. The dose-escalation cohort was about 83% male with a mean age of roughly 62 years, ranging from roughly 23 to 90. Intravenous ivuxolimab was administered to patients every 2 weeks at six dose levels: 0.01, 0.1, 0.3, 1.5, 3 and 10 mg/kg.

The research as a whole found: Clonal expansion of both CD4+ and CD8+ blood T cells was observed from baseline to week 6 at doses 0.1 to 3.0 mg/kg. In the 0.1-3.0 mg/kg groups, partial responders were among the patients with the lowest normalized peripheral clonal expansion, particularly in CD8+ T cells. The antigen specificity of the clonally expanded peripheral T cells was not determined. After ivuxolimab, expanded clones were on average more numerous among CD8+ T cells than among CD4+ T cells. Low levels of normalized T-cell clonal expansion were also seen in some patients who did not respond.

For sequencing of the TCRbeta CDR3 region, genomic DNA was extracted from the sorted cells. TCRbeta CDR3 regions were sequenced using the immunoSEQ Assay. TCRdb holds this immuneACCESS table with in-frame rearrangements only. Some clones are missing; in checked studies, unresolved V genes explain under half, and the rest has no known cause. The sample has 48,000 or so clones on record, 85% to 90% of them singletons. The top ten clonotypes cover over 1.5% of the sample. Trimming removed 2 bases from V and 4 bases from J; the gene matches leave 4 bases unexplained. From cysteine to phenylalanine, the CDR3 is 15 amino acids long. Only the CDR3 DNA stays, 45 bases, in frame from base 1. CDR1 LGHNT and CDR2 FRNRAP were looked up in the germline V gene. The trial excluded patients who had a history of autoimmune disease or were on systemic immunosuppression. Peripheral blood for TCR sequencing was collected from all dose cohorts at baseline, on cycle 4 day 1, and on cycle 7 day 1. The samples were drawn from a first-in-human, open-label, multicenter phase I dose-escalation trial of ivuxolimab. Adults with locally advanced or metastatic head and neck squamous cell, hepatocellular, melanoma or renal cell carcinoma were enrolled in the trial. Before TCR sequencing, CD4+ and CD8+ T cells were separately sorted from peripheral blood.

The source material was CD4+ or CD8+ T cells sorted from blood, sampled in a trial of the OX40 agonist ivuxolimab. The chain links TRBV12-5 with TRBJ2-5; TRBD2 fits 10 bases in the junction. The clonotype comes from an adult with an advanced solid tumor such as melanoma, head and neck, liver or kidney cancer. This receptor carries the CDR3 CASGLTLAGLETQYF. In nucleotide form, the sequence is TGTGCTAGTGGTTTGACACTAGCGGGATTAGAGACCCAGTACTTC.